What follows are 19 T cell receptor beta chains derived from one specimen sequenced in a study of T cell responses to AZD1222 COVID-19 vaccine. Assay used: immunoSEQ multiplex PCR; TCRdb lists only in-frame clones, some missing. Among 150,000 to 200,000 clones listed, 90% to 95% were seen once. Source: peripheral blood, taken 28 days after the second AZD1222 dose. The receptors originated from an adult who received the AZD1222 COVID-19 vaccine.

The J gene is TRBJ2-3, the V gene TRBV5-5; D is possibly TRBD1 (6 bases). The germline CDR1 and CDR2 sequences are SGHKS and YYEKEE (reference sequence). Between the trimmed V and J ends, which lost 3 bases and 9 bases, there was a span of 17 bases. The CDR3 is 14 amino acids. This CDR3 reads CASSSPWGPVTQYF. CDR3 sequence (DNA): TGTGCCAGCAGCTCCCCGTGGGGGCCTGTGACGCAGTATTTT.

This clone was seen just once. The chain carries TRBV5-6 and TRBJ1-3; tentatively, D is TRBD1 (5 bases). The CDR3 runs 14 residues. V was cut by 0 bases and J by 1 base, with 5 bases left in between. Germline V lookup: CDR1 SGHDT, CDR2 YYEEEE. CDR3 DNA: TGTGCCAGCAGCTTGGGACAGTCTGGAAACACCATATATTTT. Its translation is CASSLGQSGNTIYF.

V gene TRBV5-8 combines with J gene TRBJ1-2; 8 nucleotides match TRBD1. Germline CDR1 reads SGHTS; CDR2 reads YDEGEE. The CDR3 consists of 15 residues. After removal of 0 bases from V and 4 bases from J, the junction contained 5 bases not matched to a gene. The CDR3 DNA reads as TGTGCCAGCAGCTTGGTGACAGGGGTTAGCTATGGCTACACCTTC. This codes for CASSLVTGVSYGYTF.

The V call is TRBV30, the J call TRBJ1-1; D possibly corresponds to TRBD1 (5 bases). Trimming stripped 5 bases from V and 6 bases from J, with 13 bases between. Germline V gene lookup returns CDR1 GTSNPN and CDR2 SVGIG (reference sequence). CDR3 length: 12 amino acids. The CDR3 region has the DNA TGTGCCTGGGGGACGGGGGGGGCTGAAGCTTTCTTT. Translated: CAWGTGGAEAFF.

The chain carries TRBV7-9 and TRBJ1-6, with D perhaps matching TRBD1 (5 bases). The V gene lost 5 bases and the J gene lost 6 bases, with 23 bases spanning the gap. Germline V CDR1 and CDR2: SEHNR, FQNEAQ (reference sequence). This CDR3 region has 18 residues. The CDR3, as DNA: TGTGCCAGCAGCCCGCTGGCCGGGGGTTCAGTACCTAATTCACCCCTCCACTTT. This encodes CASSPLAGGSVPNSPLHF.

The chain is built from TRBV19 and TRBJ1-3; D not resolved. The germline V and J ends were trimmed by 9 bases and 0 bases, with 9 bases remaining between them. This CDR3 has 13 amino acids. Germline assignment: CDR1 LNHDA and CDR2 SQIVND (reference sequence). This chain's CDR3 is CASPGPSGNTIYF. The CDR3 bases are TGTGCCAGCCCAGGCCCCTCTGGAAACACCATATATTTT.

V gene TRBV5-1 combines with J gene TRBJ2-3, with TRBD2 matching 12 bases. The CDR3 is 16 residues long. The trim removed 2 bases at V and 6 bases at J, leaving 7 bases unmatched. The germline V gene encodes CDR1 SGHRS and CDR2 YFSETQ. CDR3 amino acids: CASSLGLAGLGDTQYF. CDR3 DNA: TGCGCCAGCAGCTTAGGACTAGCGGGACTGGGGGATACGCAGTATTTT.

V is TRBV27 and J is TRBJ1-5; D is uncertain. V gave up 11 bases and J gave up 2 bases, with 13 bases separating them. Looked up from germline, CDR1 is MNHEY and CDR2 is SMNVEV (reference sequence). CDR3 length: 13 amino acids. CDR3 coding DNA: TGTGCCTCGTCGGGGAGAGGCAATCAGCCCCAGCATTTT. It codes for CASSGRGNQPQHF.

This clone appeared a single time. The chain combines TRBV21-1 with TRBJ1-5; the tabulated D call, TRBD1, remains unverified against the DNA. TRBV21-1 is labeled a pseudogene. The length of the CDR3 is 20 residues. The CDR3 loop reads CASSKGDKVTGCWSNQPQHF. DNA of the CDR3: TGTGCCAGCAGCAAGGGGGACAAGGTGACAGGGTGTTGGAGCAATCAGCCCCAGCATTTT.

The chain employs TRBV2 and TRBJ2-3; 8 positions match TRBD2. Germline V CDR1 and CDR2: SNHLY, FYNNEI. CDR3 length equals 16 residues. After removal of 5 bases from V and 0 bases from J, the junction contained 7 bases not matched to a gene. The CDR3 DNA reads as TGTGCCAGCAGTCGCGGGGGGCCCTATAGCACAGATACGCAGTATTTT. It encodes CASSRGGPYSTDTQYF.

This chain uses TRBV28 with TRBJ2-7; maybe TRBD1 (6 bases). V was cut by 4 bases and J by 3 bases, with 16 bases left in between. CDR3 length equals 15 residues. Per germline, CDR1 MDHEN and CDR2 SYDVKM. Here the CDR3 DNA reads TGTGCCAGCAGTTCCCCCGTGGTAGGGGGCTACGAGCAGTACTTC. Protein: CASSSPVVGGYEQYF. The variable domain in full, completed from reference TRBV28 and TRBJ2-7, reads DVKVTQSSRYLVKRTGEKVFLECVQDMDHENMFWYRQDPGLGLRLIYFSYDVKMKEKGDIPEGYSVSREKKERFSLILESASTNQTSMYLCASSSPVVGGYEQYFGPGTRLTVT.

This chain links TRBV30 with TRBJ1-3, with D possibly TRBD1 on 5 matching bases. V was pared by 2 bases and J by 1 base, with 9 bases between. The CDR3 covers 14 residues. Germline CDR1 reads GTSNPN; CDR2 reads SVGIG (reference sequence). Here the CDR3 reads CAWSRGASGNTIYF. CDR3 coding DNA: TGTGCCTGGAGTCGTGGGGCTTCTGGAAACACCATATATTTT.

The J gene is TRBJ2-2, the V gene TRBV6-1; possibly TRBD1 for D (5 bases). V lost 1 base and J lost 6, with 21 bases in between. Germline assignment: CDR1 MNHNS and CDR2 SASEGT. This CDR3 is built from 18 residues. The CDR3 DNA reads TGTGCCAGCAGTGAAGAGGGGTCCTATCGGGTTTGGGCCGGGGAGCTGTTTTTT. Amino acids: CASSEEGSYRVWAGELFF.

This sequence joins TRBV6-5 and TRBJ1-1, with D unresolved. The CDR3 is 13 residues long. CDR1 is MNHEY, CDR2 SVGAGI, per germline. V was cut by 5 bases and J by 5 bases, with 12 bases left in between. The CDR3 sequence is CASSRTLGTEAFF. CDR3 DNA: TGTGCCAGCAGTCGGACCTTGGGGACTGAAGCTTTCTTT.

The CDR3 protein is CASTQVGGNTEAFF. In DNA form, the CDR3 reads TGTGCCAGCACCCAAGTAGGGGGGAACACTGAAGCTTTCTTT. The gene calls are TRBV7-8 and TRBJ1-1; D may be TRBD1 (6 bases). Germline CDR1 and CDR2: SGHVS and FQNEAQ. The CDR3 loop spans 14 amino acids. V lost 7 bases, J lost 1 base, and 13 bases lay in between. The full variable domain, rest sourced from reference TRBV7-8 and TRBJ1-1, is GAGVSQSPRYKVAKRGQDVALRCDPISGHVSLFWYQQALGQGPEFLTYFQNEAQLDKSGLPSDRFFAERPEGSVSTLKIQRTQQEDSAVYLCASTQVGGNTEAFFGQGTRLTVV.

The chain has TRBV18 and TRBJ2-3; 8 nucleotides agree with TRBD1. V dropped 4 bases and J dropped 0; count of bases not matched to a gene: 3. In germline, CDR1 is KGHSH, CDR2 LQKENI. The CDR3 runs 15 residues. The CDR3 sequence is CASSLGQGSTDTQYF. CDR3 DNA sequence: TGTGCCAGCTCACTTGGACAGGGCAGCACAGATACGCAGTATTTT. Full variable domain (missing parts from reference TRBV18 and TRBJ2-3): NAGVMQNPRHLVRRRGQEARLRCSPMKGHSHVYWYRQLPEEGLKFMVYLQKENIIDESGMPKERFSAEFPKEGPSILRIQQVVRGDSAAYFCASSLGQGSTDTQYFGPGTRLTVL.

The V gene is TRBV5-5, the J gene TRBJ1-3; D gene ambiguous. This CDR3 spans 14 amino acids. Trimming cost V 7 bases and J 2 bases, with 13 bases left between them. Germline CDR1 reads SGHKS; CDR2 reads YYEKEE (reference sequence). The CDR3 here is CASEAVRAGNTIYF. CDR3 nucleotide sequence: TGTGCCAGCGAGGCCGTAAGGGCTGGAAACACCATATATTTT.

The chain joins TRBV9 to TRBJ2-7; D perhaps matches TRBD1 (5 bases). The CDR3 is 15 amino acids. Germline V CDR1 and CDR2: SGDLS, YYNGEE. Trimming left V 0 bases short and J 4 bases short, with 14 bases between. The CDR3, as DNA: TGTGCCAGCAGCGTAGAGATAGGGGTAGGGTACGAGCAGTACTTC. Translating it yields CASSVEIGVGYEQYF.

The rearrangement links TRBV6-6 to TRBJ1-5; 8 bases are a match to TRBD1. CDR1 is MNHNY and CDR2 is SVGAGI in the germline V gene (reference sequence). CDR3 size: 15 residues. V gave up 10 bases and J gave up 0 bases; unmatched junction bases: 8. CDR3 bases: TGTGCCACCGGACAGGGTGACTATAGCAATCAGCCCCAGCATTTT. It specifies CATGQGDYSNQPQHF.